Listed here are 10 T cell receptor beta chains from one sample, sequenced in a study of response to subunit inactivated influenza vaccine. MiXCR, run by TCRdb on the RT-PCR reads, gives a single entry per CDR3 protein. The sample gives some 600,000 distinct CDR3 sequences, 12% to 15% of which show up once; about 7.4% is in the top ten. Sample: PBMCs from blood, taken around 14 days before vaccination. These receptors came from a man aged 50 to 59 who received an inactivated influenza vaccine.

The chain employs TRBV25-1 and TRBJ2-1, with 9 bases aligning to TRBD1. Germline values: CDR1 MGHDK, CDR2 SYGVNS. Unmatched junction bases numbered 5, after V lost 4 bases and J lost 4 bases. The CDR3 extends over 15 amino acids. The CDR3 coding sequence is TGTGCCAGCAGTGCGGGACAGGGATTTTACAATGAGCAGTTCTTC. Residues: CASSAGQGFYNEQFF.

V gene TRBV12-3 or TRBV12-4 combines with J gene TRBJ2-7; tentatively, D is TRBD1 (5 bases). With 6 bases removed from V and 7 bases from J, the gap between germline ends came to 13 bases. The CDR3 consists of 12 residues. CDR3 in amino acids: CASRPQAGEQYF. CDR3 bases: TGTGCCAGCAGACCACAGGCAGGGGAGCAGTACTTC.

CDR3 region: CASSLYRLRDTPPMNTEAFF. CDR3 DNA: TGTGCCAGCAGCTTATATCGCCTCAGGGATACACCTCCTATGAACACTGAAGCTTTCTTT. The genes are TRBV11-1 and TRBJ1-1; possibly TRBD1 for D (5 bases). Between the trimmed V and J ends, which lost 2 bases and 0 bases, there was a span of 25 bases. Germline values: CDR1 SGHAT, CDR2 FQDESV (reference sequence). The CDR3 has 20 amino acids.

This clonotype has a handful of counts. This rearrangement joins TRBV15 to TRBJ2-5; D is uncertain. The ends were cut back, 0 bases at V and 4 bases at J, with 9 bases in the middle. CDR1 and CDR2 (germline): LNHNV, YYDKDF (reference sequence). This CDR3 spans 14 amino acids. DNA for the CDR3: TGTGCCACCAGCAGAGACTCCGTGGGAGAGACCCAGTACTTC. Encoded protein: CATSRDSVGETQYF.

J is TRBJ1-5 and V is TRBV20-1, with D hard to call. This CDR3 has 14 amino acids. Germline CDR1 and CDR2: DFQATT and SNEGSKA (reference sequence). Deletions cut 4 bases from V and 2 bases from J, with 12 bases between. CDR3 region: CSAIHSQGNQPQHF. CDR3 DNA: TGCAGTGCTATACACAGCCAGGGCAATCAGCCCCAGCATTTT.

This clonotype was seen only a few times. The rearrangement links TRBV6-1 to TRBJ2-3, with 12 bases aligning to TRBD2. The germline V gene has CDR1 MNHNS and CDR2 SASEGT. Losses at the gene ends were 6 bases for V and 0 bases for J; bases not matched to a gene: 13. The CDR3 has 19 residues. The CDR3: CASRGQGLGLAGSTDTQYF. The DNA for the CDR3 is TGTGCCAGCAGAGGACAGGGGCTCGGACTAGCGGGAAGCACAGATACGCAGTATTTT.

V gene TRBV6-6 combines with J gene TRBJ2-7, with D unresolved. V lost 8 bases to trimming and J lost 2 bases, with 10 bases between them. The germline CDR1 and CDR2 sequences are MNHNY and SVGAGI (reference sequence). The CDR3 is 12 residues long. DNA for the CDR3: TGTGCCAGCGGCGAATCCACCTACGAGCAGTACTTC. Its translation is CASGESTYEQYF.

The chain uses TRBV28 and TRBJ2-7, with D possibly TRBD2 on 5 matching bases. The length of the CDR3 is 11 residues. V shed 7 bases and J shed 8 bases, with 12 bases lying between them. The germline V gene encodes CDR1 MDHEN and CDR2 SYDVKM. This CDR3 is CASKREFQQYF. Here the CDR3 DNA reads TGTGCCAGCAAGAGGGAGTTCCAGCAGTACTTC.

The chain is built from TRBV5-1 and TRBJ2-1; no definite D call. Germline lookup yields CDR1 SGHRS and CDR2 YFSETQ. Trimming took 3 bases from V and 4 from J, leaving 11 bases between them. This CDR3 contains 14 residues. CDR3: CASSSTNTYNEQFF. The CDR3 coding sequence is TGCGCCAGCAGCTCGACCAATACATACAATGAGCAGTTCTTC.

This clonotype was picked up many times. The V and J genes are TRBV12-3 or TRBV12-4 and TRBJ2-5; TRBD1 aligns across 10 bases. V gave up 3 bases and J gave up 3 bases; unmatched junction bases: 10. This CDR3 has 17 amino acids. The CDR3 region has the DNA TGTGCCAGCAGTTTCGGGCTTACCGGGACAGGGGAAGAGACCCAGTACTTC. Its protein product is CASSFGLTGTGEETQYF.